The source of this T cell receptor beta chain is a study of metastatic and nonmetastatic thyroid tumors. Study findings and constraints: Across blood and tumor, TCR beta diversity in malignant thyroid tumors was reportedly significantly higher than in benign nodules.

From the PCR reads, TCRdb re-called clones with MiXCR. The table records some 45,000 clones, 16% of them present only once. Regarding this clone: Its antigen remains unidentified.

Thyroid surgery had not been preceded by any treatment in any patient. The CDR3 has 14 residues. Germline values: CDR1 MNHEY, CDR2 SVGEGT. Trimming took 2 bases from V and 6 from J; bases not matched to a gene: 5. The sequence came from a female donor with papillary thyroid cancer or a benign thyroid nodule (not recorded which). Some clones in this sample may be carry-over from other donors' samples. V is TRBV6-2 or TRBV6-3 and J is TRBJ2-7; TRBD2 agrees at 9 bases. Specimen: blood. In DNA, the CDR3 is TGTGCCAGCAGTTACCTTGGGACTAGCAGCGAGCAGTACTTC. As protein: CASSYLGTSSEQYF.